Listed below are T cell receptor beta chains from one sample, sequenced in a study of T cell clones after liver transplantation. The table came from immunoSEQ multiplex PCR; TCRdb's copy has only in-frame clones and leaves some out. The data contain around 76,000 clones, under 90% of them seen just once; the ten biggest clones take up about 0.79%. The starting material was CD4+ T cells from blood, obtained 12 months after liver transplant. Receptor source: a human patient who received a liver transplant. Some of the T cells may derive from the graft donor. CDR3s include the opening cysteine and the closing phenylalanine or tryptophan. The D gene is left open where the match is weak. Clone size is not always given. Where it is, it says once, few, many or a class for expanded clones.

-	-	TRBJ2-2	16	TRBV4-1	CASSQGRDSESGELFF	TGCGCCAGCAGCCAAGGGCGGGACTCTGAGTCTGGGGAGCTGTTTTTT
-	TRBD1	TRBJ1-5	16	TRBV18	CASSPTGGGGNQPQHF	TGTGCCAGCTCACCAACAGGGGGAGGAGGCAATCAGCCCCAGCATTTT
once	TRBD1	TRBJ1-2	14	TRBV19	CASNRDRGKYGYTF	TGTGCCAGTAACCGGGACAGGGGGAAGTATGGCTACACCTTC
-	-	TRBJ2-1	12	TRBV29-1	CSAEDGYNEQFF	TGCAGCGCTGAAGACGGCTACAATGAGCAGTTCTTC
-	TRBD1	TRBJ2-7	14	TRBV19	CASSPRPTGSEQYF	TGTGCCAGTAGTCCCCGACCGACAGGGAGCGAGCAGTACTTC
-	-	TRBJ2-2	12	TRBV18	CASSSAAGELFF	TGTGCCAGCTCATCCGCAGCCGGGGAGCTGTTTTTT
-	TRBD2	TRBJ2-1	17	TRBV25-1	CASSRATSGVIYNEQFF	TGTGCCAGCAGTAGGGCGACTAGCGGGGTGATTTACAATGAGCAGTTCTTC
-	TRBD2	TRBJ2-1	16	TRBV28	CASSRRERSSYNEQFF	TGTGCCAGCTCAAGGCGGGAGAGAAGCTCCTACAATGAGCAGTTCTTC
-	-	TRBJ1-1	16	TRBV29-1	CSVTGEGRPMNTEAFF	TGCAGCGTTACAGGTGAGGGCAGGCCTATGAACACTGAAGCTTTCTTT
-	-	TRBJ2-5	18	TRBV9	CASSVDGWQGPLQETQYF	TGTGCCAGCAGCGTAGATGGGTGGCAGGGACCCCTCCAAGAGACCCAGTACTTC
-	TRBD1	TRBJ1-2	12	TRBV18	CASQGQGSGYTF	TGTGCCAGCCAGGGACAGGGAAGTGGCTACACCTTC
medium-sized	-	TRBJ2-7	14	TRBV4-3	CASSQEGGPNEQYF	TGCGCCAGCAGCCAAGAAGGGGGACCTAACGAGCAGTACTTC
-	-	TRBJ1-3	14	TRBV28	CASTGGRAGNTIYF	TGTGCCAGCACCGGGGGGAGGGCGGGAAACACCATATATTTT